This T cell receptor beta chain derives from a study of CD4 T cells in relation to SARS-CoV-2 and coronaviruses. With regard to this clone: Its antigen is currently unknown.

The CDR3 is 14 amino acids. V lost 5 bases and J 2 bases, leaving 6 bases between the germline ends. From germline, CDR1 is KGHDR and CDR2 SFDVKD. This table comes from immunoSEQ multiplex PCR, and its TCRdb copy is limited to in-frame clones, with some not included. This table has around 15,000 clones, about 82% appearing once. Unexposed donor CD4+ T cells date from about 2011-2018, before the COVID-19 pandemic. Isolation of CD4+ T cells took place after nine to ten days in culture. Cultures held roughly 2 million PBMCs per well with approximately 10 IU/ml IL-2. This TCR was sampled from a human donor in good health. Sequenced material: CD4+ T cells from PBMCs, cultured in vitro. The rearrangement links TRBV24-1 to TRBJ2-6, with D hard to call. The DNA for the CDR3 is TGTGCCACCAGTGGGAGTGCTGGGGCCAACGTCCTGACTTTC. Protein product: CATSGSAGANVLTF.